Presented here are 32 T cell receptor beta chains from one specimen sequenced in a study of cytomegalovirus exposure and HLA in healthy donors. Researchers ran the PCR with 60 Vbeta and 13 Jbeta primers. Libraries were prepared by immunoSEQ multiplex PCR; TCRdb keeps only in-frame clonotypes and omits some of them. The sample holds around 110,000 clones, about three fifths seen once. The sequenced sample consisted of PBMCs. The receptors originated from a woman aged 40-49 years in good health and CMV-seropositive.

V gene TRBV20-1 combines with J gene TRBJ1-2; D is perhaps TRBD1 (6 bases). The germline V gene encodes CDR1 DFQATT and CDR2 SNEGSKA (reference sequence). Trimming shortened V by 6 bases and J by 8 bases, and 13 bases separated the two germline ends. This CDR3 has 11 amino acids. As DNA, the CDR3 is TGCAGTGCCCGCGTGGGGGCGGGCTACACCTTC. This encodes CSARVGAGYTF.

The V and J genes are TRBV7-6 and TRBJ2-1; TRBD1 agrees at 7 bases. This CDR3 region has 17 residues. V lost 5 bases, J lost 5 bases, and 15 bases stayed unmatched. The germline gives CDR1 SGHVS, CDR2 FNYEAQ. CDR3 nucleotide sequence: TGTGCCAGCAGCGCCGACAGGGCCCCAGGTAGCGACAATGAGCAGTTCTTC. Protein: CASSADRAPGSDNEQFF. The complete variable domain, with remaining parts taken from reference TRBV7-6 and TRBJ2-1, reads GAGVSQSPRYKVTKRGQDVALRCDPISGHVSLYWYRQALGQGPEFLTYFNYEAQQDKSGLPNDRFSAERPEGSISTLTIQRTEQRDSAMYRCASSADRAPGSDNEQFFGPGTRLTVL.

CDR3 residues: CASSPVGGVSNYGYTF. CDR3 in DNA: TGTGCCAGCTCACCCGTAGGGGGGGTCTCCAACTATGGCTACACCTTC. The V call is TRBV18, the J call TRBJ1-2, with a weak D call TRBD1 (6 bases). The CDR3 totals 16 residues. Looked up from germline, CDR1 is KGHSH and CDR2 is LQKENI. The V end was cut by 3 bases, the J end by 2 bases, with 16 bases between.

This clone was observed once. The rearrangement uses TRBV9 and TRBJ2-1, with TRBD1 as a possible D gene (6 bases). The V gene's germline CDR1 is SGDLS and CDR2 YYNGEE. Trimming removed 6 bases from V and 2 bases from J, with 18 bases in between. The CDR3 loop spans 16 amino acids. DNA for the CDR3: TGTGCCAGCACGCCCGACAAGGGACACCCCTACAATGAGCAGTTCTTC. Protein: CASTPDKGHPYNEQFF.

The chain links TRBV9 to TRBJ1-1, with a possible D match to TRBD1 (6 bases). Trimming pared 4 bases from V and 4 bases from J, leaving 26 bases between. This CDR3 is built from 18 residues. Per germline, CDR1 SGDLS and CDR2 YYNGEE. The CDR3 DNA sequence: TGTGCCAGCAGCCCTAGCCGCGGGTGGGTGGGACATCCCACTGAAGCTTTCTTT. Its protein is CASSPSRGWVGHPTEAFF.

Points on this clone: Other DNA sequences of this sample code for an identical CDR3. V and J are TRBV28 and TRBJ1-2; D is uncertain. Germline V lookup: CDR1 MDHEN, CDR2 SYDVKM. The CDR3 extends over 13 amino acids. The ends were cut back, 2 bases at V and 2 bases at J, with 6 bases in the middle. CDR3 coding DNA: TGTGCCAGCAGTTTACGAGGGAACTATGGCTACACCTTC. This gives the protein CASSLRGNYGYTF.

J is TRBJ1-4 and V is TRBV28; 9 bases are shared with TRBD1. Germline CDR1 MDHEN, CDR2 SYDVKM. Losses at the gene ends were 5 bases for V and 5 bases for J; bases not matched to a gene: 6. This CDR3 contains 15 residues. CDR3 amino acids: CASSTGQGLNEKLFF. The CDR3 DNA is TGTGCCAGCAGTACAGGACAGGGGTTAAATGAAAAACTGTTTTTT. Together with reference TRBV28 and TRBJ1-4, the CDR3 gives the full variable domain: DVKVTQSSRYLVKRTGEKVFLECVQDMDHENMFWYRQDPGLGLRLIYFSYDVKMKEKGDIPEGYSVSREKKERFSLILESASTNQTSMYLCASSTGQGLNEKLFFGSGTQLSVL.

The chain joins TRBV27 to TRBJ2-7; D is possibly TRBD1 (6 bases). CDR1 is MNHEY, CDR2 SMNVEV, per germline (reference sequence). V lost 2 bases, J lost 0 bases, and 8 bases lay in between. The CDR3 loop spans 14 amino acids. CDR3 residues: CASSLQGSSYEQYF. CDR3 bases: TGTGCCAGCAGTTTACAGGGGTCCTCCTACGAGCAGTACTTC.

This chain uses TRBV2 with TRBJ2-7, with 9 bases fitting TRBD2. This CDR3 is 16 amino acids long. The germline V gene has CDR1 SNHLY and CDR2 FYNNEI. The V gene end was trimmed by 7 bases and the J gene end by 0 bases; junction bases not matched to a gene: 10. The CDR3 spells CASISSAGGSSYEQYF. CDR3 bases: TGTGCCAGCATCTCGTCGGCGGGGGGGAGCTCCTACGAGCAGTACTTC.

This chain's CDR3 is CASSFSGQGAHEQYF. CDR3 sequence (DNA): TGTGCCAGCAGCTTTTCGGGACAGGGGGCCCACGAGCAGTACTTC. The chain uses TRBV5-6 and TRBJ2-5; the match to TRBD1 covers 12 bases. The DNA matches TRBJ2-7 better at its end, which makes the J call doubtful. Germline V gives CDR1 SGHDT, CDR2 YYEEEE. The CDR3 loop spans 15 amino acids.

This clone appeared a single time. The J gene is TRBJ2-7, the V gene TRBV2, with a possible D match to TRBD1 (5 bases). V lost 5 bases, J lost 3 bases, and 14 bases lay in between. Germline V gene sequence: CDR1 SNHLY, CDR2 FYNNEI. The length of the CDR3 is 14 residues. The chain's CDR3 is CASSLQDLNYEQYF. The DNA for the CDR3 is TGTGCCAGCAGTTTACAGGATTTGAACTACGAGCAGTACTTC.

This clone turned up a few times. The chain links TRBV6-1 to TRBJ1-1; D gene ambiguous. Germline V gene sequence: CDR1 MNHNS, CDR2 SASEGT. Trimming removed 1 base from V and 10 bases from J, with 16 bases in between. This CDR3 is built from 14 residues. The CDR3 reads CASSEGVGGPGAFF. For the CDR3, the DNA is TGTGCCAGCAGTGAAGGGGTTGGCGGGCCTGGAGCTTTCTTT.

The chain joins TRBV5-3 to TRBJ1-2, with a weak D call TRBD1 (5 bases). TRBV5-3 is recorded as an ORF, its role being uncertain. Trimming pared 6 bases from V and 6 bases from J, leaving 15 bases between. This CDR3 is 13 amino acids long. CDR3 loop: CARKGVGWDGYTF. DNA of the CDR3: TGTGCCAGAAAAGGGGTGGGGTGGGATGGCTACACCTTC.

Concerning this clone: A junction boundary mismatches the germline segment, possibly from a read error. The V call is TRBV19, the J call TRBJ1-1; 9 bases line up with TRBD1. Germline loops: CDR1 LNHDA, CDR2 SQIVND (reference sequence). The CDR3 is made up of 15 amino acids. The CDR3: CASETGQGMNPEAFF. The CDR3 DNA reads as TGTGCCAGTGAAACTGGACAGGGGATGAACCCTGAAGCTTTCTTT.

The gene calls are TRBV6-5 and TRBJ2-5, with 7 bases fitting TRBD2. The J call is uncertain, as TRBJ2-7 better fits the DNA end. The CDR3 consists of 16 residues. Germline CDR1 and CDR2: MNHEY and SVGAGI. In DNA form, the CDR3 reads TGTGCCAGCAGTTACTCTGGGGAGGGGTTTGTTAACGAGCAGTACTTC. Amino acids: CASSYSGEGFVNEQYF.

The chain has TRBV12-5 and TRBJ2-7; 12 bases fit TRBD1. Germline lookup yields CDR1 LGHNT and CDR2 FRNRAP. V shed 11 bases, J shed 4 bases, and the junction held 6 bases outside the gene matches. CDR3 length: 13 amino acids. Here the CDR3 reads CASWGQGAYEQYF. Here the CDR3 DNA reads TGTGCTTCCTGGGGACAGGGGGCTTACGAGCAGTACTTC.

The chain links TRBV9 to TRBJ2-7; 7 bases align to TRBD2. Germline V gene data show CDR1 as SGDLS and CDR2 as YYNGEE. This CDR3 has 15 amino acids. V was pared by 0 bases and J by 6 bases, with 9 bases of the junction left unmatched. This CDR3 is CASSVAEGLVSEQYF. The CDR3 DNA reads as TGTGCCAGCAGCGTAGCCGAAGGACTAGTCTCCGAGCAGTACTTC.

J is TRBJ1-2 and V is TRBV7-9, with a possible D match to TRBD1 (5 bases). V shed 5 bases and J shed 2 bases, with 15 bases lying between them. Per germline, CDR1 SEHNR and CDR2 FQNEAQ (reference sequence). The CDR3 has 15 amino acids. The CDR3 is CASSPHQGLNYGYTF. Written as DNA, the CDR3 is TGTGCCAGCAGCCCCCACCAGGGTTTAAACTATGGCTACACCTTC.

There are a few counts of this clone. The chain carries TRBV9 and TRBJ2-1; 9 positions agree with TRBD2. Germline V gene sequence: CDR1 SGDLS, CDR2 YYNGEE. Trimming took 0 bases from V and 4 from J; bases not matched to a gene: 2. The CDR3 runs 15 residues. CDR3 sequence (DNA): TGTGCCAGCAGCGTAGGACTAGCGGTATACAATGAGCAGTTCTTC. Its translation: CASSVGLAVYNEQFF.

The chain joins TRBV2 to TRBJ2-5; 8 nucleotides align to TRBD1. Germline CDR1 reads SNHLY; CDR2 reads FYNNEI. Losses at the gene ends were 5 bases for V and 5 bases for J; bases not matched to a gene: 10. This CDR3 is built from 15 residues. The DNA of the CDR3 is TGTGCCAGCAGTCACGACTCAGGGGGCGTCGAGACCCAGTACTTC. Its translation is CASSHDSGGVETQYF.

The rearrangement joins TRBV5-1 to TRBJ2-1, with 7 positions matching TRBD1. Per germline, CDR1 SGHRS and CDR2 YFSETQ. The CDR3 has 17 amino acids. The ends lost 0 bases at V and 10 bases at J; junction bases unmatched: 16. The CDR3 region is CASSLVPPGTVKGEQFF. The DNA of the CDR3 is TGCGCCAGCAGCTTGGTTCCTCCCGGGACAGTGAAAGGAGAGCAGTTCTTC. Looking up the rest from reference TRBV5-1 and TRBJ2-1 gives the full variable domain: KAGVTQTPRYLIKTRGQQVTLSCSPISGHRSVSWYQQTPGQGLQFLFEYFSETQRNKGNFPGRFSGRQFSNSRSEMNVSTLELGDSALYLCASSLVPPGTVKGEQFFGPGTRLTVL.

This CDR3 is CASSLGLAATDTQYF. The CDR3 coding sequence is TGTGCCAGCTCACTCGGACTAGCCGCAACAGATACGCAGTATTTT. The V call is TRBV18, the J call TRBJ2-3, with TRBD2 matching 8 bases. The CDR3 runs to 15 residues. After removal of 4 bases from V and 3 bases from J, the junction contained 6 bases not matched to a gene. CDR1 and CDR2 from the germline V gene are KGHSH and LQKENI.

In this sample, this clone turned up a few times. CDR3 bases: TGTGCCAGCACCTTCGGTCCTAATTCACCCCTCCACTTT. It encodes CASTFGPNSPLHF. V gene TRBV27 combines with J gene TRBJ1-6; no clear D. Germline V gene sequence: CDR1 MNHEY, CDR2 SMNVEV (reference sequence). The CDR3 consists of 13 residues. The V and J ends lost 7 bases and 6 bases respectively, with 10 bases between them.

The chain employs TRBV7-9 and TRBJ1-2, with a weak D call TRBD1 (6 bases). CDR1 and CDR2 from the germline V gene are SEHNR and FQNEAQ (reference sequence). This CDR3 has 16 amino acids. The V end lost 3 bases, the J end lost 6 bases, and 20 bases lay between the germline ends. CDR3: CASSFGGGAKWNGYTF. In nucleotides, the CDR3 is TGTGCCAGCAGCTTTGGGGGGGGCGCAAAGTGGAATGGCTACACCTTC. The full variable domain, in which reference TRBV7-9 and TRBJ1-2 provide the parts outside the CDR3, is DTGVSQNPRHKITKRGQNVTFRCDPISEHNRLYWYRQTLGQGPEFLTYFQNEAQLEKSRLLSDRFSAERPKGSFSTLEIQRTEQGDSAMYLCASSFGGGAKWNGYTFGSGTRLTVV.

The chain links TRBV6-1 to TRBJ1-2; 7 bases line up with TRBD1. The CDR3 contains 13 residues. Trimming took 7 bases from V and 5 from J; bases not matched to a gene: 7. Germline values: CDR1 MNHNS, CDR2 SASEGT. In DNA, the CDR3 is TGTGCCAGCAATCCCGGGACAGATTATGGCTACACCTTC. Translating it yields CASNPGTDYGYTF.

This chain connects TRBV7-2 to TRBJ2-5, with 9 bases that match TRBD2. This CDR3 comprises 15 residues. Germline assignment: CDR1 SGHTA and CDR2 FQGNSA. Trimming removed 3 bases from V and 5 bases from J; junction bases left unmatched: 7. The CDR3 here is CASSFRAGGGETQYF. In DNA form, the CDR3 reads TGTGCCAGCAGCTTCAGAGCGGGGGGTGGGGAGACCCAGTACTTC.

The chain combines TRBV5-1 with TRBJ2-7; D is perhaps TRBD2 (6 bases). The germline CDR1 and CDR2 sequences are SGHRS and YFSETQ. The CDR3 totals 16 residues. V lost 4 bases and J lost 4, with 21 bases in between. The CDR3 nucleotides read TGCGCCAGCAGCCCCCGAGAGGGACTCATATCTTACGAGCAGTACTTC. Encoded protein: CASSPREGLISYEQYF.

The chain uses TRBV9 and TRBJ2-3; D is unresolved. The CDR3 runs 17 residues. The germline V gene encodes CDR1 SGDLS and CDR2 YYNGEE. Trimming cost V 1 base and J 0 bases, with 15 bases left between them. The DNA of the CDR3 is TGTGCCAGCAGCGTAAGGAGTATCCCACCTAGCACAGATACGCAGTATTTT. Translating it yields CASSVRSIPPSTDTQYF.

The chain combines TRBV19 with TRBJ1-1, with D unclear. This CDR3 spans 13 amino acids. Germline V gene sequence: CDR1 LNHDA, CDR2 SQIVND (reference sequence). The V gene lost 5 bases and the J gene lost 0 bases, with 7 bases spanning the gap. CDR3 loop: CASSRSLNTEAFF. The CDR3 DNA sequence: TGTGCCAGTAGTCGAAGCTTGAACACTGAAGCTTTCTTT.

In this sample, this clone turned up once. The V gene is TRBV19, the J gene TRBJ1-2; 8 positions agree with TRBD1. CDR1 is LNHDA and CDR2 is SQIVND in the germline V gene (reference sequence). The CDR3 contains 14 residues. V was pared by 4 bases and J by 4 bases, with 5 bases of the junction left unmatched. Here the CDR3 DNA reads TGTGCCAGTAGTACAGGGGGCATTCTCTATGGCTACACCTTC. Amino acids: CASSTGGILYGYTF.

The CDR3 loop reads CASSLNGDSGYTF. In DNA, the CDR3 is TGCGCCAGCAGCTTAAACGGGGATAGCGGCTACACCTTC. V usage is TRBV5-1 and J usage is TRBJ1-2; no firm D call. V lost 2 bases and J lost 8, with 13 bases in between. Germline loops: CDR1 SGHRS, CDR2 YFSETQ. The CDR3 has 13 residues. Together with reference TRBV5-1 and TRBJ1-2, the CDR3 gives the full variable domain: KAGVTQTPRYLIKTRGQQVTLSCSPISGHRSVSWYQQTPGQGLQFLFEYFSETQRNKGNFPGRFSGRQFSNSRSEMNVSTLELGDSALYLCASSLNGDSGYTFGSGTRLTVV.

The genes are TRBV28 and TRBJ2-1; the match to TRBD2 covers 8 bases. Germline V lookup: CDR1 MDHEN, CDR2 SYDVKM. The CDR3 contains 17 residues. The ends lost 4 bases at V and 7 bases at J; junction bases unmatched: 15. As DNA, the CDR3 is TGTGCCAGCAGTTCGAGCCCCTTCGGGGGGGGCGGTAATGAGCAGTTCTTC. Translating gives CASSSSPFGGGGNEQFF.